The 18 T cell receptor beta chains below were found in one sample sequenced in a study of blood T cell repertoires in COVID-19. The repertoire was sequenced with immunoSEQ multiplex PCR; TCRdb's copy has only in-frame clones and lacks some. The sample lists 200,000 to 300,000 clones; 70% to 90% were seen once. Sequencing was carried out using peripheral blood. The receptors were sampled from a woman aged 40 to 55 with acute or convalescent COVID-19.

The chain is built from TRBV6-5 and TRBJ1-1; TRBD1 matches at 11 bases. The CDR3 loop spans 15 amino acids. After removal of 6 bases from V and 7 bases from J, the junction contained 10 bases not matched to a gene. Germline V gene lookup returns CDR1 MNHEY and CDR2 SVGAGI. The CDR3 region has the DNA TGTGCCAGCAGGGCCGGGACAGGGGGGCCTCTTGAAGCTTTCTTT. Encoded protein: CASRAGTGGPLEAFF.

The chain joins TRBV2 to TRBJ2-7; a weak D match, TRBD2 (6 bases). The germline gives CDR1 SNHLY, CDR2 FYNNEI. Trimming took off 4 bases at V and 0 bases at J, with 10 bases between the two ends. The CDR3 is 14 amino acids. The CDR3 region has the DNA TGTGCCAGCAGTGCCCGGGACTCCTCCTACGAGCAGTACGTC. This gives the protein CASSARDSSYEQYV.

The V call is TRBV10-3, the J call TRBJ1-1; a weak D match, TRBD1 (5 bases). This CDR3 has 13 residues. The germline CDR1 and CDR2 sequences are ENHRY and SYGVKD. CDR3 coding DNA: TGTGCTACCAACCCAACAGGGAACACTGAAGCTTTCTTT. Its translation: CATNPTGNTEAFF.

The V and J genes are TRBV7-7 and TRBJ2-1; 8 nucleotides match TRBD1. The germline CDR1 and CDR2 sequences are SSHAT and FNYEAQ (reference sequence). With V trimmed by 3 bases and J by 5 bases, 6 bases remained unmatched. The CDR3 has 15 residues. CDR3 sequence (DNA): TGTGCCAGCAGCTTCAATCCGGGACAGGACAATGAGCAGTTCTTC. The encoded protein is CASSFNPGQDNEQFF.

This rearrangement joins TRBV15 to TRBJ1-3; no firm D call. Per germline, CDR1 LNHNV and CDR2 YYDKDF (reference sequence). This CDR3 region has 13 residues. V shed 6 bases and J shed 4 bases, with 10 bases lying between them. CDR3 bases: TGTGCCACCAGAATTGACGGGGGAAACACCATATATTTT. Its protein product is CATRIDGGNTIYF. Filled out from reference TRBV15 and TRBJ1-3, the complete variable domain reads DAMVIQNPRYQVTQFGKPVTLSCSQTLNHNVMYWYQQKSSQAPKLLFHYYDKDFNNEADTPDNFQSRRPNTSFCFLDIRSPGLGDTAMYLCATRIDGGNTIYFGEGSWLTVV.

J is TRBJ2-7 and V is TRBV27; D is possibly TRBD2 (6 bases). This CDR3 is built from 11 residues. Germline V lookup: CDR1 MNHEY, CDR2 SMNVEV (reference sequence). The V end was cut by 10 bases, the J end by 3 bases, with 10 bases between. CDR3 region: CATGGDYEQYV. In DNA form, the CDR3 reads TGTGCCACTGGAGGGGACTACGAGCAGTACGTC.

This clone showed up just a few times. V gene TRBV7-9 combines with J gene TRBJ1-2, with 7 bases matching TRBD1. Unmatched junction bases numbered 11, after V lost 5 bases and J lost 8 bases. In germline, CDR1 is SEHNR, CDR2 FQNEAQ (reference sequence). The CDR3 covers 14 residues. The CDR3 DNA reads TGTGCCAGCAGCCCAGGGACATCCAGGGGGGGCTACACCTTC. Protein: CASSPGTSRGGYTF.

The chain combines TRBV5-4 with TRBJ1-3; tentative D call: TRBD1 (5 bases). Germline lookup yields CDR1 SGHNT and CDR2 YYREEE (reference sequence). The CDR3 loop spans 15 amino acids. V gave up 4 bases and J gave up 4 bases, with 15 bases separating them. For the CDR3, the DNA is TGTGCCAGCAGCCCCAGGGAGGGGCTCGGAAACACCATATATTTT. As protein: CASSPREGLGNTIYF.

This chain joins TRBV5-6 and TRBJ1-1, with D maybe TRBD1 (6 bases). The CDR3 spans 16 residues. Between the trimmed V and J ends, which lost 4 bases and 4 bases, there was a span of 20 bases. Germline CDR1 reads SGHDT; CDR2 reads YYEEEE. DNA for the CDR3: TGTGCCAGCAGCATAGATCACAGGGTGGGCGTCACTGAAGCTTTCTTT. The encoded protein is CASSIDHRVGVTEAFF.

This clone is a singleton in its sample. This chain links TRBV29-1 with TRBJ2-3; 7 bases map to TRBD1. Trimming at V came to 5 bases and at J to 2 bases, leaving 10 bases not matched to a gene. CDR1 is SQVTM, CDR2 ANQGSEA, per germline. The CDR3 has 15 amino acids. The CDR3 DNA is TGCAGCGTTCGGCGCATGGGACAGCTCACAGATACGCAGTATTTT. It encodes CSVRRMGQLTDTQYF.

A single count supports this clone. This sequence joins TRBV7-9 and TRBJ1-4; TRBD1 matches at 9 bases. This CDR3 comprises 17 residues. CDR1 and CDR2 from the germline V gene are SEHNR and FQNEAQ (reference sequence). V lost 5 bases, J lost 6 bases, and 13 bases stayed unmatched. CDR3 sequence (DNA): TGTGCCAGCAGCCCAGGGTGGGACAGGGAAGATTATGAAAAACTGTTTTTT. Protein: CASSPGWDREDYEKLFF.

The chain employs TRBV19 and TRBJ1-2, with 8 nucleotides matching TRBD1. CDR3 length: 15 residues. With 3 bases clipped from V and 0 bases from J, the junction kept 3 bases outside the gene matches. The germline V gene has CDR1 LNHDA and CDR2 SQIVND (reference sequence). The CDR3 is CASSMGTGPNYGYTF. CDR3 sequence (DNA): TGTGCCAGTAGTATGGGGACAGGCCCTAACTATGGCTACACCTTC.

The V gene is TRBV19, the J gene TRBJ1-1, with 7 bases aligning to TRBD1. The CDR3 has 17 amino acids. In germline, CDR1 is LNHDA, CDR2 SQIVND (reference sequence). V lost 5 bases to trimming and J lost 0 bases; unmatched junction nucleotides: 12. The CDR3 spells CASSPYSGTAVNTEAFF. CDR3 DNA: TGTGCCAGTAGTCCGTACTCCGGGACAGCTGTGAACACTGAAGCTTTCTTT.

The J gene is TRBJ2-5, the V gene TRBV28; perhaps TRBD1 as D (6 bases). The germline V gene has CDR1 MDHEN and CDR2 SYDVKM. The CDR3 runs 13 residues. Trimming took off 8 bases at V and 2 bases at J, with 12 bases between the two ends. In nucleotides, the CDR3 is TGTGCCAGCGCTACAGGGCCTCAAGAGACCCAGTACTTC. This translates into CASATGPQETQYF.

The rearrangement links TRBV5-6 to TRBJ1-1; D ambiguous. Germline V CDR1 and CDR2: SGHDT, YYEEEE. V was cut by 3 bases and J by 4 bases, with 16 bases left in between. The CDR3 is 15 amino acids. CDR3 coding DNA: TGTGCCAGCAGCTGGAATCGGGGTGCGGGCACTGAAGCTTTCTTT. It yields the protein CASSWNRGAGTEAFF.

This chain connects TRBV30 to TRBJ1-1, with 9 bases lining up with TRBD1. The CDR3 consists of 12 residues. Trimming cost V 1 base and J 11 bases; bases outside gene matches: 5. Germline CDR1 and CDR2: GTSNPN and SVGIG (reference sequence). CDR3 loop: CAWSEGQGSAFF. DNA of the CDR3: TGTGCCTGGAGTGAGGGACAGGGTTCCGCTTTCTTT.

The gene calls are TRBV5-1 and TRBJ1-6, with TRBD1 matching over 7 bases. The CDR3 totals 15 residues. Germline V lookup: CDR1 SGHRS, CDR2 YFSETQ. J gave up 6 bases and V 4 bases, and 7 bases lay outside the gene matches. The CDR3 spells CASSDRAAGNSPLHF. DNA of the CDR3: TGCGCCAGCAGCGACAGGGCTGCTGGTAATTCACCCCTCCACTTT.

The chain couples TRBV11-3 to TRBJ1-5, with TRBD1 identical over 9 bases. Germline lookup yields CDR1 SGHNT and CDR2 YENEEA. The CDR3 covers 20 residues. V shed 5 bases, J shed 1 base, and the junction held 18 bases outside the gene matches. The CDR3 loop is CASSPPRDRVGYGSNQPQHF. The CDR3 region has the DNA TGTGCCAGCAGCCCACCCCGGGACAGGGTAGGTTATGGGAGCAATCAGCCCCAGCATTTT.